One and the same sample provided the 20 T cell receptor beta chains below, sequenced in a study of T cells expressing NK-cell markers. TCRdb reanalyzed the 5' RACE reads and collapses them to one entry per CDR3 protein, without DNA. Found here are over 120,000 distinct CDR3 sequences; the top ten clones hold 12%. The sequenced sample consisted of blood T cells: a sorted CD56 or NKG2C T cell subset, CD4+ or CD8+ T cells, or bulk PBMC T cells (not recorded which). The receptors come from a man between 18 and 35 years old in good health.

V usage is TRBV28 and J usage is TRBJ2-1. This CDR3 is built from 12 residues. Per the germline V gene, CDR1 is MDHEN and CDR2 is SYDVKM. CDR3 in amino acids: CASSFEANEQFF.

The chain couples TRBV5-1 to TRBJ1-1; the D call from TCRdb, TRBD1, cannot be confirmed without DNA. The CDR3 is 14 residues long. CDR1 is SGHRS and CDR2 is YFSETQ in the germline V gene. This CDR3 reads CASGDRGGVTEAFF.

The chain joins TRBV27 to TRBJ2-7. This CDR3 has 15 amino acids. Germline loops: CDR1 MNHEY, CDR2 SMNVEV (reference sequence). CDR3 protein: CASSLTGLNSYEQYF.

The rearrangement links TRBV7-8 to TRBJ2-7; TCRdb returns TRBD1, unconfirmable since there is no DNA. CDR1 is SGHVS, CDR2 FQNEAQ, per germline. The CDR3 sequence is 15 residues long. The CDR3 sequence is CASSHPGAGPYEQYF.

The chain joins TRBV12-3 or TRBV12-4 to TRBJ1-4; absent DNA, TCRdb's TRBD1 call cannot be checked. This CDR3 contains 19 residues. CDR3 sequence: CASSLSVNRGQRYEGKLFF.

This rearrangement joins TRBV11-2 to TRBJ2-7; the D call of TRBD1 rests on TCRdb alone, since no DNA is present to check it. The CDR3 length is 13 residues. CDR1 and CDR2 (germline): SGHAT, FQNNGV. Here the CDR3 reads CASRTSGSGEQYF.

V and J are TRBV12-3 or TRBV12-4 and TRBJ2-3; as DNA is missing, the TRBD2 call by TCRdb cannot be tested. The CDR3 is 17 residues long. This chain's CDR3 is CASTSVGGLVGTDTQYF.

This chain uses TRBV27 with TRBJ2-7; lacking DNA, the TRBD2 call made by TCRdb goes unchecked. The CDR3 is 15 residues long. Germline V gene data show CDR1 as MNHEY and CDR2 as SMNVEV (reference sequence). This chain's CDR3 is CASSPGTSGKNEQYF.

V usage is TRBV29-1 and J usage is TRBJ2-3; TCRdb calls TRBD1, which cannot be checked without DNA. The CDR3 length is 14 residues. Germline CDR1 and CDR2: SQVTM and ANQGSEA. The CDR3 sequence: CSVRGQGSTDTQYF.

The gene calls are TRBV7-6 and TRBJ2-5; there is no DNA to check the TCRdb D call of TRBD1. CDR1 and CDR2 (germline): SGHVS, FNYEAQ. CDR3 length: 14 residues. Here the CDR3 reads CASSRGTGEETQYF.

The rearrangement links TRBV9 to TRBJ2-2; TCRdb's assignment of TRBD2 cannot be checked, as there is no DNA. This CDR3 region has 15 residues. Germline CDR1 and CDR2: SGDLS and YYNGEE. CDR3 amino acids: CASNPTSGYTGELFF.

The genes are TRBV7-2 and TRBJ2-1; the D call of TRBD2 rests on TCRdb alone, since no DNA is present to check it. Per the germline V gene, CDR1 is SGHTA and CDR2 is FQGNSA. This CDR3 region has 15 residues. This CDR3 reads CASSLDLAGVNEQFF.

The rearrangement uses TRBV5-1 and TRBJ1-2; with no DNA, the TCRdb D assignment of TRBD1 cannot be verified. The germline V gene encodes CDR1 SGHRS and CDR2 YFSETQ. The CDR3 spans 13 residues. This chain's CDR3 is CASSLTGYYGYTF.

The chain is built from TRBV7-8 and TRBJ2-3; with no DNA, the TCRdb D assignment of TRBD1 cannot be verified. There are 16 residues in the CDR3. Germline V gene lookup returns CDR1 SGHVS and CDR2 FQNEAQ. CDR3 sequence: CASSDPRTGIGDTQYF.

The V gene is TRBV5-1, the J gene TRBJ2-1. The germline CDR1 and CDR2 sequences are SGHRS and YFSETQ. The CDR3 is 14 amino acids. This CDR3 reads CASSTGSSRNEQFF.

This rearrangement joins TRBV5-6 to TRBJ2-1. Germline V CDR1 and CDR2: SGHDT, YYEEEE. This CDR3 has 13 amino acids. CDR3: CASRVATYNEQFF. The entire variable domain, with the rest obtained from reference TRBV5-6 and TRBJ2-1, is as follows: DAGVTQSPTHLIKTRGQQVTLRCSPKSGHDTVSWYQQALGQGPQFIFQYYEEEERQRGNFPDRFSGHQFPNYSSELNVNALLLGDSALYLCASRVATYNEQFFGPGTRLTVL.

The chain combines TRBV7-8 with TRBJ2-5. The CDR3 sequence is 14 residues long. Germline V CDR1 and CDR2: SGHVS, FQNEAQ. The CDR3 sequence is CASSLTTAQETQYF.

V usage is TRBV5-5 and J usage is TRBJ2-3. CDR1 is SGHKS, CDR2 YYEKEE, per germline (reference sequence). CDR3 length equals 15 residues. CDR3 protein: CASSSTVDVTDTQYF.

This sequence joins TRBV27 and TRBJ2-7; the TRBD2 assignment by TCRdb is unverifiable without DNA. The CDR3 length is 13 residues. Germline V gene data show CDR1 as MNHEY and CDR2 as SMNVEV (reference sequence). CDR3 sequence reads: CASSGRLAYEQYF.

This chain connects TRBV27 to TRBJ2-2; TCRdb names TRBD1, which stays unverified in the absence of DNA. Germline V gives CDR1 MNHEY, CDR2 SMNVEV (reference sequence). The CDR3 is 15 amino acids. The chain's CDR3 is CASTLGGPNTGELFF.